Here is one T cell receptor beta chain with its context. Its antigen is as yet unknown. The donor group consisted entirely of healthy Caucasians. The source of the sample is a study of identical twins. Findings of the study overall: Excess sharing by twins proved weaker in beta out-of-frame sequences. Sequences that were out-of-frame, alpha and twin-shared displayed an excess of low generation probability. Models underpredicted monozygotic twin sharing of out-of-frame TCR alpha.

TCRdb redid the calling of the 5' RACE reads with MiXCR, one entry per CDR3 protein. Of 1.5 million to 2 million distinct CDR3 sequences in the sample, around 29% were seen once. Sequencing input: cord blood. The clonotype comes from a newborn girl in good health.

CDR3 in amino acids: CASSRTSGGFEQYF. For the CDR3, the DNA is TGTGCCAGCAGCCGGACTAGCGGGGGGTTTGAGCAGTACTTC. V usage is TRBV7-2 and J usage is TRBJ2-7, with 14 bases fitting TRBD2. In germline, CDR1 is SGHTA, CDR2 FQGNSA. The CDR3 covers 14 residues. The V and J ends lost 5 bases and 7 bases, in that order; junction bases with no gene match: 4.